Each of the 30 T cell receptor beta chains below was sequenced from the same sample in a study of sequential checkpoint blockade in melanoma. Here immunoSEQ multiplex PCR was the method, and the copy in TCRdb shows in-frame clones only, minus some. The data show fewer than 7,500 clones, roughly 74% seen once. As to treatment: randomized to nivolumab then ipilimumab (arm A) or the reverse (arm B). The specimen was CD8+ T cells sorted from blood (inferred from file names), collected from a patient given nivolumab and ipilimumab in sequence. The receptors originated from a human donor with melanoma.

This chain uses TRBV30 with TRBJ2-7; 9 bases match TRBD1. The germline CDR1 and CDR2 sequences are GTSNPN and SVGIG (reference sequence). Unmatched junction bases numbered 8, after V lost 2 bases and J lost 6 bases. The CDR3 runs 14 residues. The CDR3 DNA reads TGTGCCTGGAGTTTTCGGACAGGGGTTGCCGAGCAGTACTTC. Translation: CAWSFRTGVAEQYF. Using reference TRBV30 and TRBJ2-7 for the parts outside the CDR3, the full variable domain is SQTIHQWPATLVQPVGSPLSLECTVEGTSNPNLYWYRQAAGRGLQLLFYSVGIGQISSEVPQNLSASRPQDRQFILSSKKLLLSDSGFYLCAWSFRTGVAEQYFGPGTRLTVT.

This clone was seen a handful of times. The CDR3 here is CASSLGPHEQYF. CDR3 sequence (DNA): TGTGCCAGCAGCTTAGGGCCCCACGAGCAGTACTTC. The chain has TRBV11-2 and TRBJ2-7, with D unresolved. This CDR3 contains 12 residues. The V gene lost 1 base and the J gene lost 5 bases, with 6 bases spanning the gap. In germline, CDR1 is SGHAT, CDR2 FQNNGV.

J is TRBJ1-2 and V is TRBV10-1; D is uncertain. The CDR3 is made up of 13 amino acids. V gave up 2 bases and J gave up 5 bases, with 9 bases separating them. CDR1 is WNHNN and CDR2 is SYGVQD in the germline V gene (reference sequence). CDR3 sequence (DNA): TGCGCCAGCAGTGAGAACAGAACTTATGGCTACACCTTC. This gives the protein CASSENRTYGYTF.

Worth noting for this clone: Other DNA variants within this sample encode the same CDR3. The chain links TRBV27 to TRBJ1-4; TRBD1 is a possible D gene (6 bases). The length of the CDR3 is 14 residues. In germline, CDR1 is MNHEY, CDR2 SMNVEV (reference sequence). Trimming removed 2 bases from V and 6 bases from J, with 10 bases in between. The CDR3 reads CASSLVRGDEKLFF. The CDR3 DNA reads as TGTGCCAGCAGTTTAGTCAGGGGCGATGAAAAACTGTTTTTT.

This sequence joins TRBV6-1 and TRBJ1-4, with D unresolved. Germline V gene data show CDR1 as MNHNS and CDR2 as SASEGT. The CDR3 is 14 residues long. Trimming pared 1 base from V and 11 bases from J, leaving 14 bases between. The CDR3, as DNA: TGTGCCAGCAGTGAAGTTAAGGAGACCGCGAAACTGTTTTTT. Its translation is CASSEVKETAKLFF.

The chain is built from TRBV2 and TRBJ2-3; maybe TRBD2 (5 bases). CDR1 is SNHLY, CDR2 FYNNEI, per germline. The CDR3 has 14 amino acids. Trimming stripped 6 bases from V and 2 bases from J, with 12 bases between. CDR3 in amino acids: CASRAEAYTDTQYF. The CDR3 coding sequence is TGTGCCAGCAGAGCGGAAGCCTACACAGATACGCAGTATTTT.

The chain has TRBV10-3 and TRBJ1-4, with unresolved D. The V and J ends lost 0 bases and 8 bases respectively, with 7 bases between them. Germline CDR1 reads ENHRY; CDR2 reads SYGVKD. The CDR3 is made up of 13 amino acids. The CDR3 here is CAISESRPEKLFF. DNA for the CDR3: TGTGCCATCAGTGAGTCGAGGCCGGAAAAACTGTTTTTT.

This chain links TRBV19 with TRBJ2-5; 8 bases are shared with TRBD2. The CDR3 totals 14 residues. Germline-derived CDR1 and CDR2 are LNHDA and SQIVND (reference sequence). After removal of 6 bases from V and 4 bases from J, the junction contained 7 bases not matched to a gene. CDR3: CASRNSGMPETQYF. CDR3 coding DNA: TGTGCCAGTAGAAATAGCGGGATGCCAGAGACCCAGTACTTC.

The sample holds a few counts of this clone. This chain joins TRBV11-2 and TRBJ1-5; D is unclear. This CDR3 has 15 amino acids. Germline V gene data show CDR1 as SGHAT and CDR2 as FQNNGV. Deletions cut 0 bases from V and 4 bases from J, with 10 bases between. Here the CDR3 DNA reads TGTGCCAGCAGCTTAGAAGTCTCCGGTAATCAGCCCCAGCATTTT. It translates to CASSLEVSGNQPQHF. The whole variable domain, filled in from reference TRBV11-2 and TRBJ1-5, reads EAGVAQSPRYKIIEKRQSVAFWCNPISGHATLYWYQQILGQGPKLLIQFQNNGVVDDSQLPKDRFSAERLKGVDSTLKIQPAKLEDSAVYLCASSLEVSGNQPQHFGDGTRLSIL.

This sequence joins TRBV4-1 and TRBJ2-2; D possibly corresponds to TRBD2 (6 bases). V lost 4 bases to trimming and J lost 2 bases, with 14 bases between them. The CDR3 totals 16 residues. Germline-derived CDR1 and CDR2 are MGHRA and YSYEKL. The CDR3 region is CASSPRGLPNTGELFF. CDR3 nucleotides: TGCGCCAGCAGCCCAAGGGGACTTCCTAACACCGGGGAGCTGTTTTTT.

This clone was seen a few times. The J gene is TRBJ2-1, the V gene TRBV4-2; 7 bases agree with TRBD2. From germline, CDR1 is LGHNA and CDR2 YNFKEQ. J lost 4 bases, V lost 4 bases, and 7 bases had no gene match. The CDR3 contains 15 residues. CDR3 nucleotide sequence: TGTGCCAGCAGCCCCCGGGACTACCAATACAATGAGCAGTTCTTC. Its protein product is CASSPRDYQYNEQFF.

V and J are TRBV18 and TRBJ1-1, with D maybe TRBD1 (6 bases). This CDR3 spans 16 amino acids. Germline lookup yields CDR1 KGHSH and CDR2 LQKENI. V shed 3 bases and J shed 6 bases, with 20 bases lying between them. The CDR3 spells CASSPNGIRGQAEAFF. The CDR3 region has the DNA TGTGCCAGCTCACCCAACGGAATCAGGGGCCAAGCTGAAGCTTTCTTT.

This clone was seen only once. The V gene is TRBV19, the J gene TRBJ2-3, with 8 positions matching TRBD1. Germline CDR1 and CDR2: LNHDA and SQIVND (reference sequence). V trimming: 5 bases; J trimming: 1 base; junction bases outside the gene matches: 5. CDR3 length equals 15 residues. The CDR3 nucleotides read TGTGCCAGTAGTTCAAGGGACAGGCGCACAGATACGCAGTATTTT. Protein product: CASSSRDRRTDTQYF.

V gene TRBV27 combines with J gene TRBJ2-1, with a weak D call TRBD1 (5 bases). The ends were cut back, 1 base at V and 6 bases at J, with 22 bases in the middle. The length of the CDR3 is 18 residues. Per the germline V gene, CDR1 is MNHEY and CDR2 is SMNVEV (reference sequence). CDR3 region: CASSLLQGRSFLSNEQFF. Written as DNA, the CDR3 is TGTGCCAGCAGTTTATTGCAGGGTCGGAGCTTCCTATCCAATGAGCAGTTCTTC.

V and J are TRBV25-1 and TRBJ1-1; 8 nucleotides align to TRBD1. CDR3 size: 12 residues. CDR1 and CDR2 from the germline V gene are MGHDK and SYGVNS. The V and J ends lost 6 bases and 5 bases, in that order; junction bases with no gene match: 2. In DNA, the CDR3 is TGTGCCAGCAGAGACAGGGGAACTGAAGCTTTCTTT. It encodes CASRDRGTEAFF.

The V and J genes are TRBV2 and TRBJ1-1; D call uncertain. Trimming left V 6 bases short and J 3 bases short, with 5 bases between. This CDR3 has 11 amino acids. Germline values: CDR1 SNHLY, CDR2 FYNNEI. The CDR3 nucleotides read TGTGCCAGCAGCCCCGACACTGAAGCTTTCTTT. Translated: CASSPDTEAFF.

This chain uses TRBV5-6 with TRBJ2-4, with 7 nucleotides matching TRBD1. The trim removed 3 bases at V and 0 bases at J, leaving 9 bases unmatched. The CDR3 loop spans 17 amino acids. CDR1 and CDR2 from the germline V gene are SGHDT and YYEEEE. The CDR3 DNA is TGTGCCAGCAGCTCCGGACAGGATGCCCTAGCCAAAAACATTCAGTACTTC. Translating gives CASSSGQDALAKNIQYF.

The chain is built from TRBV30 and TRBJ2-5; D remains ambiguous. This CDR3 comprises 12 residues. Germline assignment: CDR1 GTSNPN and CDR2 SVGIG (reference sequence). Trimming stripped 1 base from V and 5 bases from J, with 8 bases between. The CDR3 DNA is TGTGCCTGGAGTGCGGTCCGGGAGACCCAGTACTTC. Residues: CAWSAVRETQYF.

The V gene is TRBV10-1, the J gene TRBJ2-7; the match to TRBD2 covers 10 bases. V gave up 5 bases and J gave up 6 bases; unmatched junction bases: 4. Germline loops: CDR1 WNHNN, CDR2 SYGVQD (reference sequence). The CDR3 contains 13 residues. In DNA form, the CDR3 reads TGCGCCAGCAGTCCTGGACTAGCGGCCGAGCAGTACTTC. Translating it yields CASSPGLAAEQYF.

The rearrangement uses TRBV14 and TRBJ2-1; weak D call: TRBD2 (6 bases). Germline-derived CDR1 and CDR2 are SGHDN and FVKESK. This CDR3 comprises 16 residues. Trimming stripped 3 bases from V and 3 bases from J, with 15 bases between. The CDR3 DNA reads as TGTGCCAGCAGCCAGGAAGGACTATCCCTCTACAATGAGCAGTTCTTC. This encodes CASSQEGLSLYNEQFF.

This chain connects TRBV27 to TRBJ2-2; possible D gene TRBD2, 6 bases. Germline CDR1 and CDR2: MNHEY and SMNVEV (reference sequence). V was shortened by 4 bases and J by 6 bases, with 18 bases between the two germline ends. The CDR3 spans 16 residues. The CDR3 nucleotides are TGTGCCAGCAGTTCCCGTGGTTTGCGGGATTCCGGGGAGCTGTTTTTT. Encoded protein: CASSSRGLRDSGELFF.

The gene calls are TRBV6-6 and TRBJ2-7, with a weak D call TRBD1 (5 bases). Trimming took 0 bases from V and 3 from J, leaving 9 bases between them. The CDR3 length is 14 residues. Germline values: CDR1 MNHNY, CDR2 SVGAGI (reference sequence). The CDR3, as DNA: TGTGCCAGCAGTTACTCGAGCCAGGGCTACGAGCAGTACTTC. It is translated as CASSYSSQGYEQYF.

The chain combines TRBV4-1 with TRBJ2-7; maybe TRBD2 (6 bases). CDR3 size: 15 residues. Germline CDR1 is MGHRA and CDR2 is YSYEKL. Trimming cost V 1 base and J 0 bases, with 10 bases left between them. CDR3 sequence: CASSQAPSASYEQYF. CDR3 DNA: TGCGCCAGCAGCCAAGCCCCTAGCGCCTCCTACGAGCAGTACTTC.

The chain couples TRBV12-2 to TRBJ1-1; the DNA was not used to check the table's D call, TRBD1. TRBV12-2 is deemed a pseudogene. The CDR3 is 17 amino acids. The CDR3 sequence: CASRFRPPGQGGTEAFF. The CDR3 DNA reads TGTGCAAGTCGCTTTAGACCCCCGGGACAGGGAGGAACTGAAGCTTTCTTT.

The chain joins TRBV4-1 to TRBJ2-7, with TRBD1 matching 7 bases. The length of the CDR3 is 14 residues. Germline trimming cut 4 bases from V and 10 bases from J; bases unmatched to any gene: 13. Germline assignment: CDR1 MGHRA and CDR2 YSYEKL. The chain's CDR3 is CASSPTGLVLRQYF. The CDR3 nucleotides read TGCGCCAGCAGCCCGACAGGGCTAGTTCTACGCCAGTACTTC.

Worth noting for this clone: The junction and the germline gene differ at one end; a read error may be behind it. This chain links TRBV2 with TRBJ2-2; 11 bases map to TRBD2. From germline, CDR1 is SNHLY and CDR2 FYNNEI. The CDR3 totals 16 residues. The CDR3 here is CASSEEWTSGFGELFF. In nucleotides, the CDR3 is TGTGCCAGCAGCGAAGAATGGACTAGCGGGTTCGGGGAGCTGTTTTTT. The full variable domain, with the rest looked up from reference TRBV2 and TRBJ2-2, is EPEVTQTPSHQVTQMGQEVILRCVPISNHLYFYWYRQILGQKVEFLVSFYNNEISEKSEIFDDQFSVERPDGSNFTLKIRSTKLEDSAMYFCASSEEWTSGFGELFFGEGSRLTVL.

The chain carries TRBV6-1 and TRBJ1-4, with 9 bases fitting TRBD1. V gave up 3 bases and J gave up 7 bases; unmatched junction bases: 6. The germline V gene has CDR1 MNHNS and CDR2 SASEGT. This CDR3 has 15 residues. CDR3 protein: CASSDYRGLGEKLFF. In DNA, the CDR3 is TGTGCCAGCAGTGACTACAGGGGGCTCGGTGAAAAACTGTTTTTT.

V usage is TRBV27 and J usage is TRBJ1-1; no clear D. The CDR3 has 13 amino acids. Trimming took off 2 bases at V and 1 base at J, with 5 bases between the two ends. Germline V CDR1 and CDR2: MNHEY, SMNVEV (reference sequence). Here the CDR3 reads CASSLGRNTEAFF. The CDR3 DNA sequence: TGTGCCAGCAGTTTAGGGAGGAACACTGAAGCTTTCTTT.

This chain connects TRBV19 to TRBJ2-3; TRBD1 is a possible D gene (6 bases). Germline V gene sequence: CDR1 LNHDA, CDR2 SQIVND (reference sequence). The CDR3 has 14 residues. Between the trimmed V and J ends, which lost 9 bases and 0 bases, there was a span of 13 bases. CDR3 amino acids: CASHKGVSTDTQYF. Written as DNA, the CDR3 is TGTGCCAGCCACAAGGGGGTCAGCACAGATACGCAGTATTTT.

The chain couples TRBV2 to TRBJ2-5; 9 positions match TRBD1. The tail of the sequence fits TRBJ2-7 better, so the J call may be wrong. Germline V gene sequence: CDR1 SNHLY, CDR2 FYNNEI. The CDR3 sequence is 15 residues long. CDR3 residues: CASTLPGQGPYEQYF. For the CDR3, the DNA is TGTGCCAGCACCCTACCGGGACAGGGCCCCTACGAGCAGTACTTC.